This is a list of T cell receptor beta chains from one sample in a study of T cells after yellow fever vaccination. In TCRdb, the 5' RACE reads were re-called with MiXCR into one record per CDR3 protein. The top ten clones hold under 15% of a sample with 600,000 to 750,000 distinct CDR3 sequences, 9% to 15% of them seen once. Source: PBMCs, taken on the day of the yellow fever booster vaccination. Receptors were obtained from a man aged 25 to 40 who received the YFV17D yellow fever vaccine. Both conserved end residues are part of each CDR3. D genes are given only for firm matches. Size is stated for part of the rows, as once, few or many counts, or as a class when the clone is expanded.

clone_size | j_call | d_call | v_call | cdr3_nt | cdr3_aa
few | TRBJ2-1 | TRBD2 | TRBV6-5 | TGTGCCAGCAGTTACACGCCGCGGGGGGACGAGGGAGAGCAGTTCTTC | CASSYTPRGDEGEQFF
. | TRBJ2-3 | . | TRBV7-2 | TGTGCCAGCAGCTTTGAAAGACTAGGATGGGGCACAGATACGCAGTATTTT | CASSFERLGWGTDTQYF
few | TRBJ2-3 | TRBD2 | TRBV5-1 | TGCGCCAGCAGCTTGGCAAGTATCCCGGGACTAGCAGATACGCAGTATTTT | CASSLASIPGLADTQYF
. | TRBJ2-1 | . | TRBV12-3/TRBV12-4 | TGTGCCAGCAGTGCCCCCGGACTCCCTGGTGAAGAGCAGTTCTTC | CASSAPGLPGEEQFF
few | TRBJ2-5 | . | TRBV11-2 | TGTGCCAGCAGTGCCGATGGGAGGCGGAAAGAGACCCAGTACTTC | CASSADGRRKETQYF
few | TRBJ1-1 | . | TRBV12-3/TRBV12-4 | TGTGCCAGCAGTTTAGGGTCCAGCATGAACACTGAAGCTTTCTTT | CASSLGSSMNTEAFF
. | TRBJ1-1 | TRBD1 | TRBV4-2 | TGTGCCAGCAGCCAAGAGCATTTAGACAGGGCTGAAGCTTTCTTT | CASSQEHLDRAEAFF
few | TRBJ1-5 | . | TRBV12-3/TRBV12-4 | TGTGCCAGCAGTTTTTCGGGGCTCGGAGTCGGCAATCAGCCCCAGCATTTT | CASSFSGLGVGNQPQHF
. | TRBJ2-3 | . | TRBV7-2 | TGTGCCAGCAGCTTAATTTGGGCAGATACGCAGTATTTT | CASSLIWADTQYF
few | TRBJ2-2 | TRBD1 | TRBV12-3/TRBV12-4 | TGTGCCAGCAGTTGGACAGGGGGAACCGGGGAGCTGTTTTTT | CASSWTGGTGELFF
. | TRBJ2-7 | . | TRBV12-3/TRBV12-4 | TGTGCCAGCAGTTTCAGGCAGGGGTTTTACGAGCAGTACTTC | CASSFRQGFYEQYF
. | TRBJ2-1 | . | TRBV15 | TGTGCCACCAGCAGATCGCCGACAGAGGGTGAGCAGTTCTTC | CATSRSPTEGEQFF
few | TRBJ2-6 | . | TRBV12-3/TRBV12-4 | TGTGCCAGCAGACGTCAGGGGTCTCCGGCTGGGGCCAACGTCCTGACTTTC | CASRRQGSPAGANVLTF
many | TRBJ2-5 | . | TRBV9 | TGTGCCAGCAGCGCTTCGCCGGGACCTCAAGAGACCCAGTACTTC | CASSASPGPQETQYF
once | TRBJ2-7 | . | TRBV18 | TGTGCCAGCTCACCGGCCGTCCTATCGGGATATGGGTACGAGCAGTACTTC | CASSPAVLSGYGYEQYF
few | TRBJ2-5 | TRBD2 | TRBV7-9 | TGTGCCACCGTAACGAGACTAGCGGGAGTAGAGACCCAGTACTTC | CATVTRLAGVETQYF
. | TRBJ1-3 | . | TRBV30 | TGTGCCTGGAGTGTAAGGGGCGTAGCCTCTGGAAACACCATATATTTT | CAWSVRGVASGNTIYF
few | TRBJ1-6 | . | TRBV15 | TGTGCCACCAGCAGAGAACCTCGAGCTTATTCACCCCTCCACTTT | CATSREPRAYSPLHF
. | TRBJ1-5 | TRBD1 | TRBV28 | TGTGCCAGCAGGCCAAACCTACAGGGGGATCCACAGCCCCAGCATTTT | CASRPNLQGDPQPQHF
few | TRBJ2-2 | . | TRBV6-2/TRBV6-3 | TGTGCCAGCGTGCGCCGGGGGCAAACCGGGGAGCTGTTTTTT | CASVRRGQTGELFF
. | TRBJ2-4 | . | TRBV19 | TGTGCCAGTAGTACCACCCACGGGTCCATTCAGTACTTC | CASSTTHGSIQYF
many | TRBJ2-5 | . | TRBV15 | TGTGCCACCAGCAGAGATTCCTCCAGGCAAGAGACCCAGTACTTC | CATSRDSSRQETQYF
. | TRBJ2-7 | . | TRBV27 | TGTGCCAGCAGTTTATCGGAGGGGGCTCCCTACGAGCAGTACTTC | CASSLSEGAPYEQYF
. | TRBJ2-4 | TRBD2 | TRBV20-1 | TGCAGTGCTCCGACTAGCGGGAGAGCTTACATTCAGTACTTC | CSAPTSGRAYIQYF
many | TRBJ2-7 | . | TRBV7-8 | TGTGCCAGCAGTTTGGACAGTGCCTTCTCCTACGAGCAGTACTTC | CASSLDSAFSYEQYF
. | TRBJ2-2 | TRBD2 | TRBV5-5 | TGTGCCAGCAGCACGCTAGCGGGAAGCCACACCGGGGAGCTGTTTTTT | CASSTLAGSHTGELFF
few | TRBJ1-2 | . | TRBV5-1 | TGCGCCAGTGCGACAAGTGCTTCTAACTATGGCTACACCTTC | CASATSASNYGYTF
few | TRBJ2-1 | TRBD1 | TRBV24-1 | TGTGCCACCAGTGATTTAGGGGGCCCGGTTGGAGAGCAGTTCTTC | CATSDLGGPVGEQFF
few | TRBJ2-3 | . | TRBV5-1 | TGCGCCAGCAGCCCAGGACTGCAGGGGAACACAGATACGCAGTATTTT | CASSPGLQGNTDTQYF
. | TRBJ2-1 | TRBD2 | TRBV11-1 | TGTGCCAGCAGCCTCATAGCCCAGGGACTACCTACCAATGAGCAGTTCTTC | CASSLIAQGLPTNEQFF
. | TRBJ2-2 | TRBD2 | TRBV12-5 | TGTGCTAGTGGTTTGGGACTAGCGGCGGCCGGGGAGCTGTTTTTT | CASGLGLAAAGELFF
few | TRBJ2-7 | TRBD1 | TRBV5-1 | TGCGCCAGCAGCTTAGTTCCGGGACAGGGAAACGAGCAGTACTTC | CASSLVPGQGNEQYF
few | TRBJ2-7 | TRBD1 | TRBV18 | TGTGCCAGCTCACCGTCAGGGACAGACCAGGGCGAGCAGTACTTC | CASSPSGTDQGEQYF
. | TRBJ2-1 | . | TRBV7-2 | TGTGCCAGCAGCCCTTCCCCCGGGACTGCTCAGTTCTTC | CASSPSPGTAQFF
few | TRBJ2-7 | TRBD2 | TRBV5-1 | TGCGCCAGCAGCCCTAGTCCGACTAGCGGGGTGATCTACGAGCAGTACTTC | CASSPSPTSGVIYEQYF
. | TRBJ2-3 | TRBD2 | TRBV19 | TGTGCCAGTAGTATCCGTCCTAGCGGCTTCACAGATACGCAGTATTTT | CASSIRPSGFTDTQYF
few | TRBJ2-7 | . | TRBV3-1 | TGTGCCAGCAGCCAAGTACTAAGCCTGGCCTACGAGCAGTACTTC | CASSQVLSLAYEQYF
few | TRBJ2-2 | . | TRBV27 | TGTGCCAGCAGTCGAAGGAACACCGGGGAGCTGTTTTTT | CASSRRNTGELFF
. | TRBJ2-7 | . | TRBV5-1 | TGCGCCAGCAGCTTCGGGTCGGGCGGGACCGTCTCCTACGAGCAGTACTTC | CASSFGSGGTVSYEQYF
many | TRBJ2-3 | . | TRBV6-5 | TGTGCCAGCTCACAGGGAGTTGGAACAGATACGCAGTATTTT | CASSQGVGTDTQYF
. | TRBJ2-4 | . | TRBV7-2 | TGTGCCAGCAGCTTGCCCTCTGCCGGAAACATTCAGTACTTC | CASSLPSAGNIQYF
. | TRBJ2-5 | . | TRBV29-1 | TGCAGCGCCCGCCTGGCCCGGGAGAGGGAGACCCAGTACTTC | CSARLARERETQYF
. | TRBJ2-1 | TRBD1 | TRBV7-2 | TGTGCCAGCAGCGTCAACAGGGGACCCTACAATGAGCAGTTCTTC | CASSVNRGPYNEQFF
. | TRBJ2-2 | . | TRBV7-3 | TGTGCCAGCAGCGCCCTACACACCGGGGAGCTGTTTTTT | CASSALHTGELFF
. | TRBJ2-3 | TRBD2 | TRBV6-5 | TGTGCCAGCAGTTACTCGGCTAGCGGGAACACAGATACGCAGTATTTT | CASSYSASGNTDTQYF
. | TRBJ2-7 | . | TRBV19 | TGTGCCAGTAGTCCCCAGACCAGGGCGAGGTACGAGCAGTACTTC | CASSPQTRARYEQYF
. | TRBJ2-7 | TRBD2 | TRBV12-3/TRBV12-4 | TGTGCCAGCAGTTTGGGGGGGACTACCCACTACGAGCAGTACTTC | CASSLGGTTHYEQYF
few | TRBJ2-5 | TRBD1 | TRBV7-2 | TGTGCCAGCAGCTTGACAGGGTGGCAAGAGACCCAGTACTTC | CASSLTGWQETQYF
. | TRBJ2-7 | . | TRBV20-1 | TGCAGTGCTAGAGATGGGGGGAGCTCCTACGAGCAGTACTTC | CSARDGGSSYEQYF
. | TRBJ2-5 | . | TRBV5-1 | TGCGCCAGCAGCCTAGGACAGATACAAGAGACCCAGTACTTC | CASSLGQIQETQYF
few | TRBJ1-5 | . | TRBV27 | TGTGCCAGCAGTTTTGGATCGGTCAATCAGCCCCAGCATTTT | CASSFGSVNQPQHF
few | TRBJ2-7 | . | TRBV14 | TGTGCCAGCAGCCAACATTCGTACGTAAGCTACGAGCAGTACTTC | CASSQHSYVSYEQYF
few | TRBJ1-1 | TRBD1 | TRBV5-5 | TGTGCCAGCAGCTTGGGACCCTACAGGGGGCCGGACACTGAAGCTTTCTTT | CASSLGPYRGPDTEAFF
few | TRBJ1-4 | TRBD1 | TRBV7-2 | TGTGCCAGCAGCTACCAGGGGGTCGGGGAAAAACTGTTTTTT | CASSYQGVGEKLFF
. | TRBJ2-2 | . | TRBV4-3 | TGCGCCAGCAGCCCCAAAATCCCCAGGGGTTATTACACCGGGGAGCTGTTTTTT | CASSPKIPRGYYTGELFF